The following is a T cell receptor (beta chain) sequence with its context. This entry comes from a study of blood T cell repertoires in COVID-19. As for the study in general: Donors in the United States, Italy and Spain gave samples during acute or convalescent COVID-19.

Sequencing was performed with immunoSEQ multiplex PCR; in TCRdb, only in-frame clones are kept and a portion is missing. Among roughly 320,000 clones listed, around 84% were seen once. V gave up 8 bases and J gave up 5 bases, with 18 bases separating them. The CDR3 runs to 14 residues. Germline V lookup: CDR1 MDHEN, CDR2 SYDVKM. The receptor was isolated from a man in his 70s with acute or convalescent COVID-19. The chain joins TRBV28 to TRBJ2-5; possible D gene TRBD1, 5 bases. The specimen was peripheral blood. DNA for the CDR3: TGTGCCAGCGGCAGAGCAGGGTTTGTGGAGACCCAGTACTTC. Its translation: CASGRAGFVETQYF.